This note documents a single TCR beta chain sequence. CDR3 size: 16 residues. Trimming at V came to 4 bases and at J to 3 bases, leaving 7 bases not matched to a gene. Germline loops: CDR1 SGHNT, CDR2 YENEEA. Produced via immunoSEQ multiplex PCR; TCRdb's table is partial and in-frame only. The sample lists approximately 120,000 clones, roughly 72% seen once, with 4.5% to 6% in the top ten. While infection was still active, Seattle patients were enrolled and then followed longitudinally. These data come from a study of blood T cell repertoires in COVID-19. Overall study context: Collection of acute and convalescent COVID-19 samples took place in the United States, Italy and Spain.

J is TRBJ2-2 and V is TRBV11-3; 8 bases agree with TRBD2. The specimen sequenced was peripheral blood. The sequence derives from a man at least 80 years old with COVID-19, enrolled during active disease. In DNA form, the CDR3 reads TGTGCCAGCAGCTCTCCGGCGGGGGGAGACACCGGGGAGCTGTTTTTT. Its translation is CASSSPAGGDTGELFF. Supplemented by reference TRBV11-3 and TRBJ2-2, the full variable domain reads EAGVVQSPRYKIIEKKQPVAFWCNPISGHNTLYWYLQNLGQGPELLIRYENEEAVDDSQLPKDRFSAERLKGVDSTLKIQPAELGDSAVYLCASSSPAGGDTGELFFGEGSRLTVL.